This T cell receptor beta chain came from a study of chemoradiotherapy in HPV16-positive cancers. This CDR3 spans 13 amino acids. V was cut by 6 bases and J by 3 bases, with 11 bases left in between. Germline V gene data show CDR1 as MNHEY and CDR2 as SVGAGI. Sequenced by immunoSEQ multiplex PCR; TCRdb stores in-frame clones only, minus some. This sample yields about 9,000 clones, of which about 88% are seen a single time; about 4% belongs to the top ten. This clone was detected a few times. The antigen remains undetermined. General study findings and limits: During treatment, candidate HPV-specific clones and E7-related motifs expanded in tumor.

The rearrangement uses TRBV6-5 and TRBJ1-2; D uncertain. This sequence was found in a human donor with HPV-associated anogenital cancer. This specimen was blood, taken from a patient who underwent chemoradiotherapy. The CDR3 here is CASRNQVHYGYTF. The DNA of the CDR3 is TGTGCCAGCAGAAATCAGGTGCACTATGGCTACACCTTC.